These T cell receptor beta chains were read from a single sample in a study of cytomegalovirus exposure and HLA in healthy donors. Only in-frame clones appear in the TCRdb table, and some are missing; sequencing was by immunoSEQ multiplex PCR. Among more than 90,000 clones listed, about 82% were seen once. Sequences were obtained from PBMCs. The source of these receptors is a man younger than 35 in good health and CMV-seronegative. The CDR3 runs from the conserved cysteine through the conserved F or W. Clone size is given for some rows only: seen once, a few or many times, or a class if the clone is expanded.

CDR3aa: CATGRYYGYTF
v_gene: TRBV6-1
len: 11
abundance: -

CDR3aa: CASSTRRGAGSYNEQFF
v_gene: TRBV27
len: 17
abundance: -

CDR3aa: CASSLSGTIEQYF
v_gene: TRBV27
len: 13
abundance: -

CDR3aa: CASSSRLAGTDTQYF
v_gene: TRBV13
len: 15
abundance: -

CDR3aa: CASSLPQNNYGYTF
v_gene: TRBV7-9
len: 14
abundance: -

CDR3aa: CATSRDPGDGYTF
v_gene: TRBV15
len: 13
abundance: few

CDR3aa: CASSSTGTSIYEQYF
v_gene: TRBV27
len: 15
abundance: once

CDR3aa: CASSLVSGKTEAFF
v_gene: TRBV5-1
len: 14
abundance: -

CDR3aa: CASSLSRNTEAFF
v_gene: TRBV7-2
len: 13
abundance: -

CDR3aa: CASSELVAAADTQYF
v_gene: TRBV6-1
len: 15
abundance: -

CDR3aa: CASSYGTGVYEQYF
v_gene: TRBV11-3
len: 14
abundance: -

CDR3aa: CAWSGGGRNQPQHF
v_gene: TRBV30
len: 14
abundance: -

CDR3aa: CASSHGQDSGNTIYF
v_gene: TRBV27
len: 15
abundance: -

CDR3aa: CASTPGGVYNEQFF
v_gene: TRBV19
len: 14
abundance: -

CDR3aa: CATKEGPADTQYF
v_gene: TRBV19
len: 13
abundance: -

CDR3aa: CASLKTSRNNEQFF
v_gene: TRBV6-1
len: 14
abundance: -

CDR3aa: CASSPTGTGGSYGYTF
v_gene: TRBV25-1
len: 16
abundance: -

CDR3aa: CASSGLRENTEAFF
v_gene: TRBV19
len: 14
abundance: -

CDR3aa: CASSEAGLEGDTQYF
v_gene: TRBV6-1
len: 15
abundance: -

CDR3aa: CASSYLREGYNEQFF
v_gene: TRBV6-6
len: 15
abundance: -

CDR3aa: CASSPWTGKATEAFF
v_gene: TRBV6-1
len: 15
abundance: -

CDR3aa: CASSQNTEAFF
v_gene: TRBV5-4
len: 11
abundance: -

CDR3aa: CASSEWGGETQYF
v_gene: TRBV25-1
len: 13
abundance: -

CDR3aa: CASSLGQENTEAFF
v_gene: TRBV6-5
len: 14
abundance: -

CDR3aa: CASSPRSRVPDTQYF
v_gene: TRBV7-6
len: 15
abundance: once

CDR3aa: CASSPGGTGMYEQYF
v_gene: TRBV19
len: 15
abundance: once

CDR3aa: CASSYSGGEQYF
v_gene: TRBV6-6
len: 12
abundance: -

CDR3aa: CAPPGGRYNEQFF
v_gene: TRBV10-2
len: 13
abundance: -

CDR3aa: CASSPQGVEVYGYTF
v_gene: TRBV5-6
len: 15
abundance: -

CDR3aa: CASSSGRGQNTEAFF
v_gene: TRBV18
len: 15
abundance: once

CDR3aa: CASSVATSGEHEQYF
v_gene: TRBV9
len: 15
abundance: few

CDR3aa: CASSSQGTSGNTIYF
v_gene: TRBV7-2
len: 15
abundance: -

CDR3aa: CASKTTGFDTEAFF
v_gene: TRBV19
len: 14
abundance: -

CDR3aa: CASTPQGTNTGELFF
v_gene: TRBV2
len: 15
abundance: -

CDR3aa: CASSPYRSETQYF
v_gene: TRBV5-1
len: 13
abundance: -

CDR3aa: CASSFLGQGVHEQYF
v_gene: TRBV27
len: 15
abundance: -

CDR3aa: CASSSRTGGRVNTGELFF
v_gene: TRBV28
len: 18
abundance: -

CDR3aa: CASSLERGNYGYTF
v_gene: TRBV5-4
len: 14
abundance: -

CDR3aa: CAWEGQGDTEAFF
v_gene: TRBV30
len: 13
abundance: -

CDR3aa: CASSSAGGETQYF
v_gene: TRBV5-6
len: 13
abundance: -

CDR3aa: CASSPPVAGAVYEQYF
v_gene: TRBV18
len: 16
abundance: -

CDR3aa: CASSEQGALGEQFF
v_gene: TRBV6-1
len: 14
abundance: -

CDR3aa: CASSPTQGWETQYF
v_gene: TRBV6-5
len: 14
abundance: once

CDR3aa: CASSSGQPINEKLFF
v_gene: TRBV6-5
len: 15
abundance: -

CDR3aa: CASSQGTTSGGEYF
v_gene: TRBV14
len: 14
abundance: -

CDR3aa: CASGTSENEQFF
v_gene: TRBV6-4
len: 12
abundance: few

CDR3aa: CASSLTQGIRTEAFF
v_gene: TRBV7-2
len: 15
abundance: -

CDR3aa: CATKLAGGRYEQYF
v_gene: TRBV19
len: 14
abundance: -

CDR3aa: CASSSGRASYEQYF
v_gene: TRBV11-2
len: 14
abundance: once

CDR3aa: CASSSAAGQGRETQYF
v_gene: TRBV27
len: 16
abundance: -

CDR3aa: CASSGTGGAYGYTF
v_gene: TRBV7-9
len: 14
abundance: -

CDR3aa: CAWSVYGRGPYEQYF
v_gene: TRBV30
len: 15
abundance: -

CDR3aa: CARSGPTGTICIPIRDIQYF
v_gene: TRBV5-3
len: 20
abundance: -